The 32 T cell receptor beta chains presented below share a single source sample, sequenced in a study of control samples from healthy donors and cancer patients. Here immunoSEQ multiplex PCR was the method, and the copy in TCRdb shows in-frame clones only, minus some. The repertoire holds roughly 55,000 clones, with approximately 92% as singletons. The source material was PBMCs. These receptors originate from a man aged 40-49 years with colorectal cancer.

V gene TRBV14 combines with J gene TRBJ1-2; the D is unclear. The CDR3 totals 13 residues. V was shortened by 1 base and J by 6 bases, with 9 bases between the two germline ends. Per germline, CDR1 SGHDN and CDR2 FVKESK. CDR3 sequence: CASSQGLIDGYTF. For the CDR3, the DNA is TGTGCCAGCAGCCAAGGACTGATCGATGGCTACACCTTC.

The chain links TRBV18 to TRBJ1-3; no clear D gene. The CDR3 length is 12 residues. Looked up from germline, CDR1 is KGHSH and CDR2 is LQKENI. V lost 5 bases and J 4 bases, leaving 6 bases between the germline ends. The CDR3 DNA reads TGTGCCAGCTCAAGTATAGGAAACACCATATATTTT. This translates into CASSSIGNTIYF.

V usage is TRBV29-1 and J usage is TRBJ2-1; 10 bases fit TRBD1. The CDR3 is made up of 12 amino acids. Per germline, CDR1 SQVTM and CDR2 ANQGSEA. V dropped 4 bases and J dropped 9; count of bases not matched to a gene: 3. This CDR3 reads CSVGQGAIEQFF. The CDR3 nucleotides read TGCAGCGTTGGACAGGGGGCGATTGAGCAGTTCTTC.

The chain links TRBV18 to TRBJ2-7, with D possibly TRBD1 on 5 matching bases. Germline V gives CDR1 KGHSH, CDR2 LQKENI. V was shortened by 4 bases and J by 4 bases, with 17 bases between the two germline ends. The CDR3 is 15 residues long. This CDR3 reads CASSRPDSLAYEQYF. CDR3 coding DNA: TGTGCCAGCTCACGACCCGACAGTTTAGCTTACGAGCAGTACTTC.

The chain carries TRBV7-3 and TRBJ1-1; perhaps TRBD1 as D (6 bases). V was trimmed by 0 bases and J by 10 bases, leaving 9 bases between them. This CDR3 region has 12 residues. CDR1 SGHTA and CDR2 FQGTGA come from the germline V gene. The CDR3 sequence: CASSLTGGPAFF. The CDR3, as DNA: TGTGCCAGCAGCTTAACGGGGGGGCCAGCTTTCTTT.

The CDR3 DNA sequence: TGTGCCACCAGTGATCCGGCCTCCTACGAGCAGTACTTC. Protein: CATSDPASYEQYF. The rearrangement joins TRBV24-1 to TRBJ2-7, with unresolved D. CDR3 length: 13 residues. CDR1 is KGHDR and CDR2 is SFDVKD in the germline V gene. The V and J ends lost 3 bases and 0 bases respectively, with 5 bases between them.

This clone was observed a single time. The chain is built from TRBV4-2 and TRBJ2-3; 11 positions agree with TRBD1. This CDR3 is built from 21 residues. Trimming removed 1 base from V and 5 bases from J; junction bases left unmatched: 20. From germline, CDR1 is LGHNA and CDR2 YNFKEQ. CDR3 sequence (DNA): TGTGCCAGCAGCCAAGCCCAAAGGATTCCAGGACAGGGGGCGATGAGAGATACGCAGTATTTT. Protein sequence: CASSQAQRIPGQGAMRDTQYF.

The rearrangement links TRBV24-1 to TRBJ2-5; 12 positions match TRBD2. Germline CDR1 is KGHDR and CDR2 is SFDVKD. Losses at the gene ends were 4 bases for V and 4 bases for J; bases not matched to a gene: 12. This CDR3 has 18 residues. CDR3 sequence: CATSDPPGLAGIGETQYF. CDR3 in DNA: TGTGCCACCAGTGACCCCCCTGGACTAGCGGGGATAGGAGAGACCCAGTACTTC.

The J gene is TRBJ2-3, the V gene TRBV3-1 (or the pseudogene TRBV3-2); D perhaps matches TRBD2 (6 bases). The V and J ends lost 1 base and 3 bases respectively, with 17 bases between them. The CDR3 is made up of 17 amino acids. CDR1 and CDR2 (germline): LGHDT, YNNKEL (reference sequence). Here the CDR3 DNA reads TGTGCCAGCAGCCAAGGGGCCCAGGCAGGGAGGACAGATACGCAGTATTTT. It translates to CASSQGAQAGRTDTQYF.

CDR3 region: CASSLGLSENEKLFF. For the CDR3, the DNA is TGTGCCAGCAGTCTAGGTCTGTCCGAAAATGAAAAACTGTTTTTT. The chain employs TRBV7-9 and TRBJ1-4; D gene ambiguous. CDR3 length: 15 residues. Between the trimmed V and J ends, which lost 6 bases and 5 bases, there was a span of 16 bases. Germline CDR1 is SEHNR and CDR2 is FQNEAQ (reference sequence).

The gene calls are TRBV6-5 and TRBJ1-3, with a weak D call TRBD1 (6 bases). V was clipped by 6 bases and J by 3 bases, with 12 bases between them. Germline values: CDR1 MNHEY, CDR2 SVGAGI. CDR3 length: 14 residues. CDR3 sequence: CASREGGLGNTIYF. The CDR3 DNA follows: TGTGCCAGCAGGGAGGGGGGACTTGGAAACACCATATATTTT.

This chain's CDR3 is CASSGLTVYEQYF. CDR3 nucleotide sequence: TGTGCCAGCAGTGGTCTGACAGTCTACGAGCAGTACTTC. The rearrangement links TRBV2 to TRBJ2-7; a possible D gene is TRBD1 (5 bases). Germline values: CDR1 SNHLY, CDR2 FYNNEI. This CDR3 comprises 13 residues. V dropped 4 bases and J dropped 3 bases, with 10 bases sitting between them. The whole variable domain, remainder taken from reference TRBV2 and TRBJ2-7, is EPEVTQTPSHQVTQMGQEVILRCVPISNHLYFYWYRQILGQKVEFLVSFYNNEISEKSEIFDDQFSVERPDGSNFTLKIRSTKLEDSAMYFCASSGLTVYEQYFGPGTRLTVT.

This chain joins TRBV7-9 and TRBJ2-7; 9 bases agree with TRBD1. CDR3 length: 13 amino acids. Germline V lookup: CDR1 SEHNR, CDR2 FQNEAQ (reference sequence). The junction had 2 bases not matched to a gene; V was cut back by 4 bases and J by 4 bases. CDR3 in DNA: TGTGCCAGCAGCTCGACAGGGGGATACGAGCAGTACTTC. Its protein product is CASSSTGGYEQYF. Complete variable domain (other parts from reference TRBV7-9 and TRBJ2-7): DTGVSQNPRHKITKRGQNVTFRCDPISEHNRLYWYRQTLGQGPEFLTYFQNEAQLEKSRLLSDRFSAERPKGSFSTLEIQRTEQGDSAMYLCASSSTGGYEQYFGPGTRLTVT.

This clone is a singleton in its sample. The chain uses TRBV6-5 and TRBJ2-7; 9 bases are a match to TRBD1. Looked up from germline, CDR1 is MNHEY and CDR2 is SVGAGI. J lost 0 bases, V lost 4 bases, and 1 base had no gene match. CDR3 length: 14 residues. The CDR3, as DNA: TGTGCCAGCAGTTGGGACAGGGACTCCTACGAGCAGTACTTC. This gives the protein CASSWDRDSYEQYF.

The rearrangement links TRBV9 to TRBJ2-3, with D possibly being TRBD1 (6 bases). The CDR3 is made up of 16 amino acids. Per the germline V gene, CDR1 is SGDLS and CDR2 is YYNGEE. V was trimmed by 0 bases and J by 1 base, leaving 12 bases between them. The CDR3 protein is CASSVGRGFGTDTQYF. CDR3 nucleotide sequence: TGTGCCAGCAGCGTAGGTAGGGGGTTCGGCACAGATACGCAGTATTTT.

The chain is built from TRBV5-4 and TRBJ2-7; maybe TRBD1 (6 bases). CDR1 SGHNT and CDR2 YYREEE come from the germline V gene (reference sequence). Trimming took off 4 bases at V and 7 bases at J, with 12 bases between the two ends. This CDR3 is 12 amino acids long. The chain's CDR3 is CASSEDRREQYF. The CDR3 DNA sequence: TGTGCCAGCAGCGAGGACAGAAGAGAGCAGTACTTC.

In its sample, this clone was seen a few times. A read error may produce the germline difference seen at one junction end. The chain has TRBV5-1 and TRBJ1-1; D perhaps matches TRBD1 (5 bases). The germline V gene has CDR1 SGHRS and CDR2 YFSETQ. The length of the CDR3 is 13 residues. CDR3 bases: TGCGCCAGCAGCTTGTCCCAACAATTTGGGGGGATCTTT. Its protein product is CASSLSQQFGGIF.

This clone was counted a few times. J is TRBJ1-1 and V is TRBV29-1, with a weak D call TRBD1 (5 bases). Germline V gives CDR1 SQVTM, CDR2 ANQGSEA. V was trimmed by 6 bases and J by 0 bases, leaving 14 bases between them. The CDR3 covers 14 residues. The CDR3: CSVMGQAMNTEAFF. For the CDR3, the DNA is TGCAGCGTCATGGGGCAGGCAATGAACACTGAAGCTTTCTTT.

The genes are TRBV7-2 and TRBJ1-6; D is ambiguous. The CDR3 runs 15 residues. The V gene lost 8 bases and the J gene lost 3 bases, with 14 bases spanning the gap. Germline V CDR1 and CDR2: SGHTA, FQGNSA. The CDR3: CASGISGNYNSPLHF. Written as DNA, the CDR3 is TGTGCCAGCGGTATCTCCGGTAACTATAATTCACCCCTCCACTTT. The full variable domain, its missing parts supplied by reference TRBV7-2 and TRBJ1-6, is GAGVSQSPSNKVTEKGKDVELRCDPISGHTALYWYRQSLGQGLEFLIYFQGNSAPDKSGLPSDRFSAERTGGSVSTLTIQRTQQEDSAVYLCASGISGNYNSPLHFGNGTRLTVT.

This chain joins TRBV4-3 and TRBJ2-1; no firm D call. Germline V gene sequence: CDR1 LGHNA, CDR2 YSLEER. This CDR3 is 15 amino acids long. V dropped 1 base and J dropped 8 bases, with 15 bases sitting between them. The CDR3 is CASSQGPGAVDEQFF. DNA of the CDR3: TGCGCCAGCAGCCAAGGACCGGGTGCGGTCGATGAGCAGTTCTTC.

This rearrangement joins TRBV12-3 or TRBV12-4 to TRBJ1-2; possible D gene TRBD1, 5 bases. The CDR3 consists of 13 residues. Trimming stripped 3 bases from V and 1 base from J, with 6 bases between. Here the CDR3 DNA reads TGTGCCAGCAGTTTGACAGATAACTATGGCTACACCTTC. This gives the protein CASSLTDNYGYTF.

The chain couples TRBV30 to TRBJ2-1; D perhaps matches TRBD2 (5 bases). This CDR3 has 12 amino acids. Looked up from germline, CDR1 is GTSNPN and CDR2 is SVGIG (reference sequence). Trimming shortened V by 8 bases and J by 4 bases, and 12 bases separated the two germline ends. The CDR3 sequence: CALRTGYNEQFF. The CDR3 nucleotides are TGTGCCCTCCGGACGGGATACAATGAGCAGTTCTTC.

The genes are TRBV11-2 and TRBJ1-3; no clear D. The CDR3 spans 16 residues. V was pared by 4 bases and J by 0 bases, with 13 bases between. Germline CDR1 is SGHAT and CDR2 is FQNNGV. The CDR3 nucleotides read TGTGCCAGCAGCTCAGAAACCGGCTTCTCTGGAAACACCATATATTTT. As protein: CASSSETGFSGNTIYF.

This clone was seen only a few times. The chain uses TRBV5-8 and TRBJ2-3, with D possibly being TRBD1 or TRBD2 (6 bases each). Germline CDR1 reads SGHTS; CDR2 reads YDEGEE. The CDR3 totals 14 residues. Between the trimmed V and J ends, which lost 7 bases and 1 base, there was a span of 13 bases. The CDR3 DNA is TGTGCCAGCCTAGGGGGGTACGGCACAGATACGCAGTATTTT. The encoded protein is CASLGGYGTDTQYF.

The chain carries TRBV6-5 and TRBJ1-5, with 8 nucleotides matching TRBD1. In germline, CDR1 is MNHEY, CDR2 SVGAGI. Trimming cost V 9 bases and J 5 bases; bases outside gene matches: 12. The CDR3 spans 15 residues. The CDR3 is CASTKMGQEYQPQHF. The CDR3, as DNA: TGTGCCAGTACGAAAATGGGACAGGAGTATCAGCCCCAGCATTTT.

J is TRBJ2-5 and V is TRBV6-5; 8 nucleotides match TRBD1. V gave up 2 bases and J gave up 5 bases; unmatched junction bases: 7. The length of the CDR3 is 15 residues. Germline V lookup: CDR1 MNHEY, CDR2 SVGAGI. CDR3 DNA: TGTGCCAGCAGTTACGGAAACAGGGGGAGGGAGACCCAGTACTTC. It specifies CASSYGNRGRETQYF.

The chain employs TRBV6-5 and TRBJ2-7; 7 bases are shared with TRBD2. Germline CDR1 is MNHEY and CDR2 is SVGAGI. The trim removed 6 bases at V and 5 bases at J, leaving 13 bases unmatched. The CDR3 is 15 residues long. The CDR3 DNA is TGTGCCAGCAGGCGGGGGACTCTGGGCGGGGACGAGCAGTACTTC. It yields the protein CASRRGTLGGDEQYF.

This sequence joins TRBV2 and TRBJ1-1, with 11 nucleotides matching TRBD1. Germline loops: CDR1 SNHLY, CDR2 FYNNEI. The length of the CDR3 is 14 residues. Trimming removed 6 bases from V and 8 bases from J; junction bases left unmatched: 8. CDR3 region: CASRTDRGLPEAFF. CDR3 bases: TGTGCCAGCAGGACGGACAGGGGGCTTCCCGAAGCTTTCTTT.

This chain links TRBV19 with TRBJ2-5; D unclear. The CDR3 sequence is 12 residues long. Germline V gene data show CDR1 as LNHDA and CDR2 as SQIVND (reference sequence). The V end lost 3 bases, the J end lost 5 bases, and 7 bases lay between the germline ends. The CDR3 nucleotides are TGTGCCAGTAGTATGGGTGTGGAGACCCAGTACTTC. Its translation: CASSMGVETQYF.

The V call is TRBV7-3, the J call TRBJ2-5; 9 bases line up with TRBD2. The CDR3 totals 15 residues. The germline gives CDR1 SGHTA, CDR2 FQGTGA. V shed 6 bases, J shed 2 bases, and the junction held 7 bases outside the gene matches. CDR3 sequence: CASRRSGGPQETQYF. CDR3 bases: TGTGCCAGCAGGCGGAGCGGGGGGCCGCAAGAGACCCAGTACTTC.

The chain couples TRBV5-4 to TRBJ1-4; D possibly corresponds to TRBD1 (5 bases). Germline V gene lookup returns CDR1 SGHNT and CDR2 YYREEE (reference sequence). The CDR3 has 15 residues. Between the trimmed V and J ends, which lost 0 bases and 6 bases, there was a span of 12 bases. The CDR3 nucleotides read TGTGCCAGCAGCTTGGAAGGCAGCAGGGATGAAAAACTGTTTTTT. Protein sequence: CASSLEGSRDEKLFF.

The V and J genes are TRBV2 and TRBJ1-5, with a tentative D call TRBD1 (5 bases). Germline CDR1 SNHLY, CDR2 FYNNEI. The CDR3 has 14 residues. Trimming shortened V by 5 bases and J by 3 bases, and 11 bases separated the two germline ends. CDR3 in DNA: TGTGCCAGCAGTTGGCAGGGAATCAATCAGCCCCAGCATTTT. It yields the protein CASSWQGINQPQHF. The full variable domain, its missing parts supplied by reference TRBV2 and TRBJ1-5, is EPEVTQTPSHQVTQMGQEVILRCVPISNHLYFYWYRQILGQKVEFLVSFYNNEISEKSEIFDDQFSVERPDGSNFTLKIRSTKLEDSAMYFCASSWQGINQPQHFGDGTRLSIL.